This T cell receptor beta chain is drawn from a study of spatial heterogeneity in lung cancer. The V gene lost 6 bases and the J gene lost 3 bases, with 9 bases spanning the gap. The V gene's germline CDR1 is ENHRY and CDR2 SYGVKD. The CDR3 is 13 amino acids. This clonotype was seen many times. MiXCR, run by TCRdb on the 5' RACE reads, gives a single entry per CDR3 protein. Here the sample spans some 7,000 distinct CDR3 sequences, 6% to 7% being singletons. Time point: sample taken at primary tumor resection. The sample here was PBMCs, taken at surgery. This receptor was obtained from a male donor with early-stage non-small cell lung cancer. The genes are TRBV10-3 and TRBJ1-5, with a weak D call TRBD1 (5 bases). DNA of the CDR3: TGTGCCATCAGGGGGGGACCCAATCAGCCCCAGCATTTT. Protein: CAIRGGPNQPQHF.